Listed here is a single TCR beta chain. Its antigen is unknown. This specimen belongs to a study of cytomegalovirus exposure and HLA in healthy donors. Points from the study as a whole: Per published reports, the classifier diagnosed cytomegalovirus status with high specificity and sensitivity. The analysis excluded some indistinguishable V segments, including TRBV6-2 and TRBV6-3.

The CDR3 has 15 amino acids. The germline CDR1 and CDR2 sequences are MGHDK and SYGVNS. V lost 6 bases to trimming and J lost 3 bases; unmatched junction nucleotides: 4. Amplification used 60 Vbeta primers and 13 Jbeta primers. Generated by immunoSEQ multiplex PCR, the TCRdb table keeps only in-frame clones and is missing some. The repertoire table contains 130,000 or so clones. This receptor was obtained from a woman between 18 and 29 years old in good health and CMV-seronegative. Specimen: PBMCs. The chain uses TRBV25-1 and TRBJ2-2, with 10 bases lining up with TRBD1. The DNA of the CDR3 is TGTGCCAGCAGCGACAGGGGGCATTACACCGGGGAGCTGTTTTTT. This sequence encodes CASSDRGHYTGELFF.